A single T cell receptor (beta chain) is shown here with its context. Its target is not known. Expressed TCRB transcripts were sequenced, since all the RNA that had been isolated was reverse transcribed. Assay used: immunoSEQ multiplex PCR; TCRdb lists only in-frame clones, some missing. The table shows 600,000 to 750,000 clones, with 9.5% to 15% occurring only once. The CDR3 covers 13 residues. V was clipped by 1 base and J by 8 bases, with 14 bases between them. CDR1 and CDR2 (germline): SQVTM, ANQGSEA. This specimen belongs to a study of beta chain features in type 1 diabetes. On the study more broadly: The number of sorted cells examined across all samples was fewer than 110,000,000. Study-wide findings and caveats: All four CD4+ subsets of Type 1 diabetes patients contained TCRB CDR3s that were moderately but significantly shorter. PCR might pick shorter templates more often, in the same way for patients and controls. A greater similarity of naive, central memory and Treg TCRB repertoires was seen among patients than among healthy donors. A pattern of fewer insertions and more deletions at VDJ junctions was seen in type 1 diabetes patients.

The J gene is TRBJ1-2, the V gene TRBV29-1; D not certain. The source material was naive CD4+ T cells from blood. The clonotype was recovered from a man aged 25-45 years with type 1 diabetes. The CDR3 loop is CSVEGTQALGYTF. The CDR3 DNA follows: TGCAGCGTTGAAGGCACCCAGGCACTAGGCTACACCTTC.